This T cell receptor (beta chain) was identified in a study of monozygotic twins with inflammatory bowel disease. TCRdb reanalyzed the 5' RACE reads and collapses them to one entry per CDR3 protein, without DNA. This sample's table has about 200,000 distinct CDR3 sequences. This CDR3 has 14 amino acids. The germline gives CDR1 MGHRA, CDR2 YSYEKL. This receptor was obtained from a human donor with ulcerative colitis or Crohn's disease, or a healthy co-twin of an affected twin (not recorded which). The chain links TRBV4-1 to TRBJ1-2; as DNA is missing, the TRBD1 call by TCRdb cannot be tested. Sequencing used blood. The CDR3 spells CASSQEIRGDGYTF.